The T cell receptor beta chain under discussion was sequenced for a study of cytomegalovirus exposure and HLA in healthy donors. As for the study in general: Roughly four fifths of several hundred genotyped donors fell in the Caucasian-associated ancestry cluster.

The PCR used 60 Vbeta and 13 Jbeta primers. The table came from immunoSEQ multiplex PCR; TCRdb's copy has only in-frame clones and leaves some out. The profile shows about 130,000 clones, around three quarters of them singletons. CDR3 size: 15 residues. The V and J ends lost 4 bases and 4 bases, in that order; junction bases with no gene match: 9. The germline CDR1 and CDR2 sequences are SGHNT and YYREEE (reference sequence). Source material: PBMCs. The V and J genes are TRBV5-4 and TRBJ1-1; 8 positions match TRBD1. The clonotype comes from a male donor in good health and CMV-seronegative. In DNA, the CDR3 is TGTGCCAGCAGCGTCGGGCGGCAGGGGGCCACTGAAGCTTTCTTT. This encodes CASSVGRQGATEAFF.